These T cell receptor beta chains were read from a single sample in a study of CD8+ T cells in alopecia areata. The assay was immunoSEQ multiplex PCR, and TCRdb's table has in-frame clones only and misses some. The table lists roughly 150,000 clones, 47% of them singletons, with about 6.4% in the top ten. Sequencing was done on a sample of CD4+ T cells sorted from blood. Source of these receptors: a human donor with alopecia areata. Both conserved end residues are part of each CDR3.

TRBV5-1	TRBJ2-3	CASLSTGGSTDTQYF
TRBV5-1	TRBJ1-1	CASSPTLGNTEAFF
TRBV11-2	TRBJ2-5	CASSRDYKRETQYF
TRBV5-8	TRBJ1-1	CASSLGYRDDTEAFF
TRBV30	TRBJ1-1	CAWSGGRDKEAFF
TRBV23-1	TRBJ2-7	CASSPRLRDSRPYEQYF
TRBV6-1	TRBJ2-1	CASSVSSGRAEQFF
TRBV29-1	TRBJ2-1	CSVYTGGRSNEQFF
TRBV4-1	TRBJ2-3	CASSQENSGGGRDTQYF
TRBV30	TRBJ1-2	CAWSGPEGYGYTF
TRBV30	TRBJ2-1	CAWTSGIASSRGEQFF
TRBV7-2	TRBJ2-1	CASARTVSNEQFF
TRBV21-1	TRBJ2-5	CASSKVAALLETQYF
TRBV30	TRBJ2-1	CAWMSAGGYEQFF
TRBV30	TRBJ1-5	CAWDRDNQPQHF
TRBV6-5	TRBJ2-7	CASSYTDGYEQYF
TRBV5-4	TRBJ1-1	CASRPGTANTEAFF
TRBV29-1	TRBJ2-3	CSVVPPQYF
TRBV27	TRBJ1-2	CASSLPQGGSYTF
TRBV25-1	TRBJ1-1	CASSEPGTGNTEAFF
TRBV5-1	TRBJ2-7	CASSSFPGQRDEQYF
TRBV29-1	TRBJ2-7	CSVAGTGVYEQYF
TRBV5-6	TRBJ2-5	CASSLGPGETQYF
TRBV29-1	TRBJ2-5	CSVDSQGIQETQYF
TRBV7-8	TRBJ1-1	CASSSLDRGQYGTEAFF
TRBV20-1	TRBJ2-1	CSARPMSEQFF
TRBV5-1	TRBJ2-7	CASSLGLSREPYEQYF